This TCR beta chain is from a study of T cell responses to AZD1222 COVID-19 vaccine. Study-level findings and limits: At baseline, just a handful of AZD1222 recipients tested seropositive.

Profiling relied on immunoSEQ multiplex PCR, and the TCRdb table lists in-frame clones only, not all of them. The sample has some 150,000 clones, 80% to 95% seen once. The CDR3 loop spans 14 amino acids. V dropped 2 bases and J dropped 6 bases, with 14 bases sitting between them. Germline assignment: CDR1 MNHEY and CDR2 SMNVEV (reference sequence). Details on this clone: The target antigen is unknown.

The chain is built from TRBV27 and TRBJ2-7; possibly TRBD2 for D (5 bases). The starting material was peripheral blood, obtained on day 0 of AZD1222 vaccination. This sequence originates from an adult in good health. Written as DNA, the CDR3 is TGTGCCAGCAGTTTAGTGCCCTACGAGGGCGAGCAGTACTTC. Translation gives CASSLVPYEGEQYF.